The 4 T cell receptor beta chains below all came from one sample that was sequenced in a study of regulatory T cells in long-lasting Graves disease. Indicated time point: newly diagnosed GD, antithyroid drugs for less than 3 months. The TCR library was made from RNA extracted from PBMCs. Arm-PCR of CDR3 regions with iRepertoire HTBI primers generated TCR beta libraries. MiXCR was run by TCRdb on the multiplex PCR reads, yielding one entry per CDR3 protein. The sample shows 500,000 or so distinct CDR3 sequences, about 16% of them seen only once. This same sample was also part of a study on T cells in Graves' hyperthyroidism and ophthalmopathy.

Sequenced material: peripheral blood mononuclear cells (PBMCs), taken at new diagnosis, from a patient treated with antithyroid drugs. Receptor source: a woman aged 35-65 years with Graves disease.

The chain uses TRBV12-5 and TRBJ2-7, with D possibly matching TRBD2 (7 bases). The germline V and J ends were trimmed by 3 bases and 5 bases, with 14 bases remaining between them. Germline assignment: CDR1 LGHNT and CDR2 FRNRAP. The CDR3 consists of 14 residues. In DNA, the CDR3 is TGTGCTAGTGGTTTCGGCGGGGGCCCCCACGAGCAGTACTTC. It codes for CASGFGGGPHEQYF.

This clonotype was found a few times. This chain joins TRBV5-6 and TRBJ1-2, with D possibly matching TRBD1 (6 bases). This CDR3 has 15 amino acids. Germline V gives CDR1 SGHDT, CDR2 YYEEEE. V was trimmed by 0 bases and J by 4 bases, leaving 13 bases between them. CDR3 bases: TGTGCCAGCAGCTTGGCCAACCCAGGGGCCTATGGCTACACCTTC. Its protein product is CASSLANPGAYGYTF.

This clonotype occurred many times. The CDR3 DNA reads as TGTGCCAGTAGTATTCTGAGGACAGGGGGCTTGTGGAGCAATCAGCCCCAGCATTTT. Translating it yields CASSILRTGGLWSNQPQHF. The rearrangement uses TRBV19 and TRBJ1-5, with 11 bases matching TRBD1. Per the germline V gene, CDR1 is LNHDA and CDR2 is SQIVND (reference sequence). The CDR3 has 19 residues. V was pared by 3 bases and J by 1 base, with 11 bases of the junction left unmatched.

About this clonotype: This likely came from a read error, as a far larger clone is one base away. This likely comes from a read error, as the CDR3 has no conserved phenylalanine or tryptophan at its end. The J gene is TRBJ2-7, the V gene TRBV2; TRBD2 aligns across 7 bases. In germline, CDR1 is SNHLY, CDR2 FYNNEI. This CDR3 contains 15 residues. With 8 bases clipped from V and 3 bases from J, the junction kept 13 bases outside the gene matches. The CDR3 protein is CASSPAAGDHYEQYL. CDR3 bases: TGTGCCAGCTCACCAGCGGCGGGGGATCACTACGAGCAGTACCTC.